What follows is one TCR beta chain and its context. Its antigen is still unknown. Base-call qualities are not available, and no considerably larger clone is one nucleotide away. The CDR3 regions of human TCRbeta chains were analyzed by immunosequencing. On the study's bioinformatics: TCRs in the repertoires were matched against a reference library of SARS-CoV-2-specific TCRs that had been generated with the MIRA antigen-specificity platform. Breadth was defined as the fraction of unique TCRs that were SARS-CoV-2-associated. Depth was defined as the fraction of total T cells that were SARS-CoV-2-associated. Using the MIRA data, each spike-specific TCR was assigned both to the spike region to which the TCR was reactive and to a CD4 or CD8 class. Log10-transformed breadth and depth values were compared by one-way ANOVA with Sidak's multiple comparisons tests. This is the immuneACCESS table as TCRdb keeps it, with only in-frame sequences that have V and J called. A part of the clones is gone; compared with another copy, unresolved V genes explain less than half, and the rest is unexplained. V and J calls and clone size are given by that table; D and trimming were obtained from the DNA. The sample data list roughly 91,000 clones, and roughly nine tenths of these were observed just once. Jointly, the top ten make up roughly 2.9% of the sample.

V is shortened by 3 bases, J by 7 bases, and the region joining them spans 10 bases. CDR1 LGHNA and CDR2 YSLEER are derived from the germline V gene. The CDR3 runs 14 residues from the cysteine to the phenylalanine. Only CDR3 DNA remains: 42 bases, in frame from the first base. These data come from a study of T cell responses to AZD1222 COVID-19 vaccine (dated by TCRdb to about 2021). For the wider study: AZD1222 recipients given second doses at about 4 weeks or at about 12 weeks were pooled, since spike-specific TCR depth and breadth were not found to differ between the two schedules. TCR sequencing covered over 230 trial participants: nearly 210 given two doses of AZD1222 and about 26 given two doses of MenACWY control vaccine. Trial participants were enrolled by age into subgroups of 18-55, 56-69 and 70-plus years, and roughly 150, 30 and 60 TCR-sequenced participants, respectively, were included in these subgroups.

According to the study, the label for this sample's time point signals: baseline before first vaccination. Samples from vaccinated people were obtained from the UK trials COV001 and COV002, which included a single-blind randomized controlled phase 2/3 trial of AZD1222 (ChAdOx1 nCoV-19) in healthy adults. Trial participant PBMC samples were collected at day 0 and day 28 after the second dose for TCRbeta chain sequencing. Summary of the overall study and its limitations: Most participants were white British and females outnumbered males, and the authors suggested that clonal diversity may have been underestimated. The 56-69-year group was small, and its depth increase did not reach significance, likely because of low power. CD4 TCRs associated with the vaccine covered the entire spike protein, and the dominant responses were in regions 160-218 and 743-854. Epitopes outside the regions mutated in the B.1.351 and B.1.1.7 variants were reportedly recognized by nearly half of the unique spike-specific TCRs. Conclusions about previously exposed vaccinees are limited, since just 5 or 6 AZD1222 recipients were seropositive for SARS-CoV-2 at baseline. After two AZD1222 doses, spike-specific TCR breadth and depth were significantly higher than at day 0 and than in MenACWY recipients. Because no samples from the day 14 peak response were available, repertoires could be characterized only after the peak T cell response.

The chain employs TRBV4-3 and TRBJ1-6; no D gene is confidently identified. The source is an adult in good health. The sample consisted of peripheral blood, taken on day 0 of AZD1222 vaccination. The CDR3 in this case is CASSHRTLNSPLHF. The sequenced DNA is TGCGCCAGCAGCCATCGGACTTTAAATTCACCCCTCCACTTT.